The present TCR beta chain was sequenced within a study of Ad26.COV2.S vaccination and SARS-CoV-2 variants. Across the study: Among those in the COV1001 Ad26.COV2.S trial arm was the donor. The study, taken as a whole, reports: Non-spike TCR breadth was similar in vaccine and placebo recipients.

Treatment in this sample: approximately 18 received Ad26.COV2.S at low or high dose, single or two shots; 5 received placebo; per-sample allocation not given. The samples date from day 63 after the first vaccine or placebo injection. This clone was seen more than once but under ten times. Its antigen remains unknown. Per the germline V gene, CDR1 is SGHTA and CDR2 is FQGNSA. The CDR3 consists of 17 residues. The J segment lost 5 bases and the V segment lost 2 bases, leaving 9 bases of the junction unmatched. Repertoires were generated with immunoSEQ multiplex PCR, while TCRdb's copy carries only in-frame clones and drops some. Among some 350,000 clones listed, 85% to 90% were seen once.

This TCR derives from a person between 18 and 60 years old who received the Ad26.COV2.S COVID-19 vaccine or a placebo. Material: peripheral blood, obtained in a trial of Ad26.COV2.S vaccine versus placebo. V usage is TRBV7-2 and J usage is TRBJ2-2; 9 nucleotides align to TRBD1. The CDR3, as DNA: TGTGCCAGCAGCTTACCTCGACAGGGGGGCGGTACCGGGGAGCTGTTTTTT. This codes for CASSLPRQGGGTGELFF.